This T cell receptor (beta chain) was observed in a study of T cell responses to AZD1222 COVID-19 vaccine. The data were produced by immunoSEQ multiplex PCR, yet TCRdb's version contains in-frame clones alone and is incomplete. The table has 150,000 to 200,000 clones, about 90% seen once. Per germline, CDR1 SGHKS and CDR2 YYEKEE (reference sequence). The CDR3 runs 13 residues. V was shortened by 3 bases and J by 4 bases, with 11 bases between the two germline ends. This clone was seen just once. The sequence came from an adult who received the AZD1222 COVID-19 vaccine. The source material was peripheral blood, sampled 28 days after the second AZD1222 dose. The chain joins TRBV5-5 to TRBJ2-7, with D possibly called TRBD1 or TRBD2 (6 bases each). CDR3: CASSSGGGYEQYF. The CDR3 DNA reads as TGTGCCAGCAGCTCTGGAGGGGGATACGAGCAGTACTTC.